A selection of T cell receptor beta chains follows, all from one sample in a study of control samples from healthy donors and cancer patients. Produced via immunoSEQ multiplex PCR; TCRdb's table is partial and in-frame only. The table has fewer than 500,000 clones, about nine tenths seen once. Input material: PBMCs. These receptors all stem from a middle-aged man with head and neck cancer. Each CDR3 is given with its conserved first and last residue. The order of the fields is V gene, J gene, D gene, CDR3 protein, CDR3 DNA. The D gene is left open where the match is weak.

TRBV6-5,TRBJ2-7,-,CASSTGPYEQYF,TGTGCCAGCAGCACCGGACCCTACGAGCAGTACTTC
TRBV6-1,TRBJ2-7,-,CASSRDGGIYEQYF,TGTGCCAGCAGCCGTGACGGGGGAATCTACGAGCAGTACTTC
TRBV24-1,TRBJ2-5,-,CATSDLETQYF,TGTGCCACCAGTGATCTAGAGACCCAGTACTTC
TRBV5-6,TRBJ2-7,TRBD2,CASSLGLAGGIYEQYF,TGTGCCAGCAGCTTGGGACTAGCGGGAGGGATCTACGAGCAGTACTTC
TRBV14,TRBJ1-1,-,CASSQQGYTEAFF,TGTGCCAGCAGCCAACAGGGCTACACTGAAGCTTTCTTT
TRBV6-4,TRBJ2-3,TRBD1,CASSDSDRGWDTDTQYF,TGTGCCAGCAGTGACTCGGACAGGGGGTGGGACACAGATACGCAGTATTTT
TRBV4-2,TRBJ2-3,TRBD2,CASSQFSGGAGDTQYF,TGTGCCAGCAGCCAGTTTAGCGGGGGGGCCGGAGATACGCAGTATTTT
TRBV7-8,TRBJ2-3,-,CASSLISTDTQYF,TGTGCCAGCAGCTTAATATCCACAGATACGCAGTATTTT
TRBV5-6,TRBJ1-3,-,CASSFLMWEGGGNTIYF,TGTGCCAGCAGTTTTTTAATGTGGGAAGGTGGCGGAAACACCATATATTTT
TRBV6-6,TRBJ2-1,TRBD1,CASSPRPGTGGAWSYNEQFF,TGTGCCAGCAGTCCCCGCCCCGGGACAGGGGGGGCATGGTCCTACAATGAGCAGTTCTTC
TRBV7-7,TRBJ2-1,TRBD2,CASSLGGSAYNEQFF,TGTGCTAGCAGCTTGGGCGGGAGTGCCTACAATGAGCAGTTCTTC
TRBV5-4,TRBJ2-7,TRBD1,CASIPGQETYEQYF,TGTGCCAGCATCCCGGGACAGGAGACCTACGAGCAGTACTTT
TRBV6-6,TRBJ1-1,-,CASSYGPEAFF,TGTGCCAGCAGTTACGGACCGGAAGCTTTCTTT
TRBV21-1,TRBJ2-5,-,CASSSDHNLGAVVVETQYF,TGTGCCAGCAGCTCTGACCATAATTTGGGGGCGGTGGTTGTAGAGACCCAGTACTTC
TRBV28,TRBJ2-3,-,CASSLGLFGGPSTDTQYF,TGTGCCAGCAGTTTAGGCTTATTCGGGGGGCCTAGCACAGATACGCAGTATTTT
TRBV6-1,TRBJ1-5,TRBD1,CASSEGQGYQPQHF,TGTGCCAGCAGTGAGGGACAGGGGTATCAGCCCCAGCATTTT
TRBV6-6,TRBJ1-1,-,CASSYSRAGTEAFF,TGTGCCAGCAGTTACAGCAGGGCGGGCACTGAAGCTTTCTTT